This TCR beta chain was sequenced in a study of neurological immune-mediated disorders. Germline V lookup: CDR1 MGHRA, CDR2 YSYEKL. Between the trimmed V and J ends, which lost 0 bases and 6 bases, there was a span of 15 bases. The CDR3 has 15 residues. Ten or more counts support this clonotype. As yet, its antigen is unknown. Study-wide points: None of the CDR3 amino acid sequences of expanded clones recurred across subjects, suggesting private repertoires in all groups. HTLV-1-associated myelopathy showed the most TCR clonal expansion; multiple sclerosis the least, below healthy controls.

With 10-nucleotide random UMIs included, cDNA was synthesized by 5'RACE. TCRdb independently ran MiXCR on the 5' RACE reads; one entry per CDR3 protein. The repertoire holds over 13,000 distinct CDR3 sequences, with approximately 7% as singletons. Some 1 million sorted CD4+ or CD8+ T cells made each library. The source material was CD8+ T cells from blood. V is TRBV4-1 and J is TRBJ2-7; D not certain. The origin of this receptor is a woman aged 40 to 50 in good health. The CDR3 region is CASSQDPRSFIEQYF. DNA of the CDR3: TGCGCCAGCAGCCAAGATCCACGATCCTTTATCGAGCAGTACTTC.